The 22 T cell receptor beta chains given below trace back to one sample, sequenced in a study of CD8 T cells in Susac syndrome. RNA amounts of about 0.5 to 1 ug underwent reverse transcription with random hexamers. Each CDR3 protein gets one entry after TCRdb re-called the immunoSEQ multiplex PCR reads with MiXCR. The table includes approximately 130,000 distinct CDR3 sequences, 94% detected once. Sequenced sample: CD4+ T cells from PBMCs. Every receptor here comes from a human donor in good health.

The DNA for the CDR3 is TGTGCCAGCGTACGGGATTCGGCCTACAATGAGCAGTTCTTC. Translating it yields CASVRDSAYNEQFF. The chain carries TRBV12-3 or TRBV12-4 and TRBJ2-1, with D maybe TRBD2 (5 bases). Trimming pared 8 bases from V and 2 bases from J, leaving 13 bases between. CDR3 length: 14 amino acids.

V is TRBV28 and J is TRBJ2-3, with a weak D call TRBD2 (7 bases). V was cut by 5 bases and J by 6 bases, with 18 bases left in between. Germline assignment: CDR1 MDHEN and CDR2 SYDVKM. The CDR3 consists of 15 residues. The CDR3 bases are TGTGCCAGCAGTCCTCAAGGGGGGGCACTGGATACGCAGTATTTT. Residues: CASSPQGGALDTQYF. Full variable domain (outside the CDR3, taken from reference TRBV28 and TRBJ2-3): DVKVTQSSRYLVKRTGEKVFLECVQDMDHENMFWYRQDPGLGLRLIYFSYDVKMKEKGDIPEGYSVSREKKERFSLILESASTNQTSMYLCASSPQGGALDTQYFGPGTRLTVL.

The CDR3 loop reads CASSQDSASTQYF. Written as DNA, the CDR3 is TGCGCCAGCAGCCAAGATTCAGCATCCACCCAGTACTTC. The genes are TRBV4-1 and TRBJ2-5; D unresolved. This CDR3 has 13 amino acids. Germline V gene data show CDR1 as MGHRA and CDR2 as YSYEKL. V gave up 0 bases and J gave up 8 bases, with 10 bases separating them.

The CDR3 spells CSARDQGGDIQYF. In DNA form, the CDR3 reads TGCAGTGCTAGAGATCAGGGAGGAGACATTCAGTACTTC. V is TRBV20-1 and J is TRBJ2-4; TRBD2 is a possible D gene (6 bases). There are 13 residues in the CDR3. In germline, CDR1 is DFQATT, CDR2 SNEGSKA (reference sequence). V was cut by 0 bases and J by 8 bases, with 11 bases left in between.

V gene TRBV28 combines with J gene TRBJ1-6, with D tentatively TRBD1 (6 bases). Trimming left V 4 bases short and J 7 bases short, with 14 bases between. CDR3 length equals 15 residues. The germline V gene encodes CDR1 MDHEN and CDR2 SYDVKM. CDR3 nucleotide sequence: TGTGCCAGCAGTTCCGCGGAGGGGGTAAATTCACCCCTCCACTTT. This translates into CASSSAEGVNSPLHF.

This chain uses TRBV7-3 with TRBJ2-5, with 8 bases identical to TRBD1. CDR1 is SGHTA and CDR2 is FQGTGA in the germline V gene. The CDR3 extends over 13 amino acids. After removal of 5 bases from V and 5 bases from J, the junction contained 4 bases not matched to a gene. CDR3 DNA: TGTGCCAGCAGCCAGGGGGCGAGGGAGACCCAGTACTTC. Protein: CASSQGARETQYF. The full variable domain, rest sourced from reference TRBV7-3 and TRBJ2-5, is GAGVSQTPSNKVTEKGKYVELRCDPISGHTALYWYRQSLGQGPEFLIYFQGTGAADDSGLPNDRFFAVRPEGSVSTLKIQRTERGDSAVYLCASSQGARETQYFGPGTRLLVL.

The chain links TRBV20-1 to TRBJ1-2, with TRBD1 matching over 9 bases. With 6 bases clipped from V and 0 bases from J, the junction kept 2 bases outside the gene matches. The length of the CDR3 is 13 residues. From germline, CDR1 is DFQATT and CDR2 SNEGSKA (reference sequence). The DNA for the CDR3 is TGCAGTGCCGGGACAGGGACTAACTATGGCTACACCTTC. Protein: CSAGTGTNYGYTF.

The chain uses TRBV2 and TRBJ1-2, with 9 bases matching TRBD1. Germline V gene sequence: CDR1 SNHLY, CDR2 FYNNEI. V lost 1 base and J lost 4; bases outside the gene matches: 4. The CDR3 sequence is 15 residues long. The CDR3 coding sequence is TGTGCCAGCAGTGAAGAGGGACAGGGCGGCTATGGCTACACCTTC. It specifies CASSEEGQGGYGYTF.

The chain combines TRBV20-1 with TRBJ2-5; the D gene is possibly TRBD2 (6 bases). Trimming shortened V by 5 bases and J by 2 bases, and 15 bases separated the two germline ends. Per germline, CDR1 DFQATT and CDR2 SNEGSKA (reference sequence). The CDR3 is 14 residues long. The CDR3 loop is CSASLGGKQETQYF. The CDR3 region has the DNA TGCAGTGCTTCCCTCGGAGGGAAACAAGAGACCCAGTACTTC.

The CDR3 DNA reads TGTGCCAGCAGTGTAGGTGGGGCCACAGATACGCAGTATTTT. It translates to CASSVGGATDTQYF. The chain combines TRBV2 with TRBJ2-3, with D possibly matching TRBD1 (5 bases). Germline V gene sequence: CDR1 SNHLY, CDR2 FYNNEI. CDR3 length: 14 residues. V was cut by 4 bases and J by 2 bases, with 10 bases left in between.

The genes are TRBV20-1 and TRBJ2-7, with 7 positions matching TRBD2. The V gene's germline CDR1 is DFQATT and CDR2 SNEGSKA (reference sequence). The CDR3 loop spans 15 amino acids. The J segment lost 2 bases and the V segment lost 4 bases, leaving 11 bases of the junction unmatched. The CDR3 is CSANPRLAEAYEQYF. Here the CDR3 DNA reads TGCAGTGCTAACCCCCGGCTAGCGGAAGCCTACGAGCAGTACTTC.

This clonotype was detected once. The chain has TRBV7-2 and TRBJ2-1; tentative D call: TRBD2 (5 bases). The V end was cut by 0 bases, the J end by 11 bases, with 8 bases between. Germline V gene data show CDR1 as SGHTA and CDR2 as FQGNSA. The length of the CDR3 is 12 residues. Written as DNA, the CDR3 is TGTGCCAGCAGCTTAGCGGGAGACAAGCAGTTCTTC. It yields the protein CASSLAGDKQFF.

CDR3: CSARPSMGYEQYF. CDR3 coding DNA: TGCAGTGCTAGACCCTCTATGGGCTACGAGCAGTACTTC. The V gene is TRBV20-1, the J gene TRBJ2-7; D unresolved. Trimming removed 2 bases from V and 3 bases from J, with 11 bases in between. Germline lookup yields CDR1 DFQATT and CDR2 SNEGSKA (reference sequence). This CDR3 comprises 13 residues.

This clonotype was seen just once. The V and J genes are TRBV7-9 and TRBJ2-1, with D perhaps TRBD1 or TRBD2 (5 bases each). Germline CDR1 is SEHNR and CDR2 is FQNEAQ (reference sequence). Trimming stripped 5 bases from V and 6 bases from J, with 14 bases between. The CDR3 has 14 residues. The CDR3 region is CASSPHTGLNEQFF. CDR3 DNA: TGTGCCAGCAGCCCCCATACGGGGCTCAATGAGCAGTTCTTC. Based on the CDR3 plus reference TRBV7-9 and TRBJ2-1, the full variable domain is DTGVSQNPRHKITKRGQNVTFRCDPISEHNRLYWYRQTLGQGPEFLTYFQNEAQLEKSRLLSDRFSAERPKGSFSTLEIQRTEQGDSAMYLCASSPHTGLNEQFFGPGTRLTVL.

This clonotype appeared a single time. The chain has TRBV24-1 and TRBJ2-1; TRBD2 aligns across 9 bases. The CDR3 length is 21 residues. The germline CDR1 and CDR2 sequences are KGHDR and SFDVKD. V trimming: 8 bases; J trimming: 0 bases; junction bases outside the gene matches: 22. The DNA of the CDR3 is TGTGCCACCATTGAGGGGCGGGAGGGGCCCGCGGGGGCGAGCTCCTACAATGAGCAGTTCTTC. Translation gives CATIEGREGPAGASSYNEQFF.

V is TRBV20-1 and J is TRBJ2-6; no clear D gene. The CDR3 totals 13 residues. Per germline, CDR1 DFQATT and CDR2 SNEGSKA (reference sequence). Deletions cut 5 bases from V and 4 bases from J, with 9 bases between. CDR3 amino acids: CSASVGGANVLTF. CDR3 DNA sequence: TGCAGTGCTTCGGTGGGGGGGGCCAACGTCCTGACTTTC.

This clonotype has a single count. The CDR3 reads CSVTGTGFSGYTF. In DNA form, the CDR3 reads TGCAGCGTAACCGGGACAGGCTTTTCTGGCTACACCTTC. The rearrangement uses TRBV29-1 and TRBJ1-2; TRBD1 matches at 8 bases. The germline gives CDR1 SQVTM, CDR2 ANQGSEA. The trim removed 6 bases at V and 7 bases at J, leaving 10 bases unmatched. The CDR3 extends over 13 amino acids.

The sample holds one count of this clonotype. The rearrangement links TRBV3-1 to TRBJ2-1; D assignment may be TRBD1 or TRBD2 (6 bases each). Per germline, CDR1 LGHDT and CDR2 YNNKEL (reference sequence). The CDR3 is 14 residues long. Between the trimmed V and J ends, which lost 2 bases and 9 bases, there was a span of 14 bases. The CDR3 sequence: CASSQIRGPSEQFF. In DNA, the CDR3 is TGTGCCAGCAGCCAAATCCGGGGGCCGAGTGAGCAGTTCTTC.

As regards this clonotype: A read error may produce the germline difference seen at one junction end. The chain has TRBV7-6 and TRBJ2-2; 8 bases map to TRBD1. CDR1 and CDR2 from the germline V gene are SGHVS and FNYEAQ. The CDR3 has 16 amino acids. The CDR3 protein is CASSLARTGITGELFF. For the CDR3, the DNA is TGTGCCAGCAGCCTAGCCCGGACAGGGATAACCGGGGAGCTGTTTTTT. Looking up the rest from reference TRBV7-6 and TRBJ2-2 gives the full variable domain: GAGVSQSPRYKVTKRGQDVALRCDPISGHVSLYWYRQALGQGPEFLTYFNYEAQQDKSGLPNDRFSAERPEGSISTLTIQRTEQRDSAMYRCASSLARTGITGELFFGEGSRLTVL.

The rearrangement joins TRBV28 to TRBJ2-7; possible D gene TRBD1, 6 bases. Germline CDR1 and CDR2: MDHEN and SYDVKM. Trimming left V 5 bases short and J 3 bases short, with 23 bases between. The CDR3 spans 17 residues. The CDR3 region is CASSTPTGSGHHYEQYF. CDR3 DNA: TGTGCCAGCAGTACTCCAACGGGTTCGGGACACCACTACGAGCAGTACTTC. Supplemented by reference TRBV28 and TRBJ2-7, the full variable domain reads DVKVTQSSRYLVKRTGEKVFLECVQDMDHENMFWYRQDPGLGLRLIYFSYDVKMKEKGDIPEGYSVSREKKERFSLILESASTNQTSMYLCASSTPTGSGHHYEQYFGPGTRLTVT.

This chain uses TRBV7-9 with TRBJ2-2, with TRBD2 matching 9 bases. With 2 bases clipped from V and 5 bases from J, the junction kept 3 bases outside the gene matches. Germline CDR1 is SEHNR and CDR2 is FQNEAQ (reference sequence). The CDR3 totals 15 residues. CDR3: CASSLWTSETGELFF. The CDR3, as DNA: TGTGCCAGCAGCTTATGGACTAGCGAAACCGGGGAGCTGTTTTTT.

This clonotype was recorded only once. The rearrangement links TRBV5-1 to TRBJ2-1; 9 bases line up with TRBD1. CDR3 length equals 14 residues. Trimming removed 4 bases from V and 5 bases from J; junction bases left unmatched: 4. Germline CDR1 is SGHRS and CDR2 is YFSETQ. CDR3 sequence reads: CASSPGQGNNEQFF. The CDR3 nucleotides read TGCGCCAGCAGCCCGGGACAGGGCAACAATGAGCAGTTCTTC.